These T cell receptor beta chains were read from a single sample in a study of T-cell reconstitution after alpha-beta-depleted transplantation in children. TCRdb processed the PCR reads anew with MiXCR; each CDR3 protein has one entry. Among about 58,000 distinct CDR3 sequences listed, approximately 46% were seen once. Source: PBMCs, mostly from graft donor cells, taken 360 days after TCRalphabeta/CD19-depleted stem cell transplant. These receptors all come from a male patient between 10 and 17 years old who had a stem cell transplant for acute lymphoblastic leukemia, so the T cells may come from the graft donor. The conserved cysteine and the conserved F or W are not part of the CDR3 here.

V: TRBV10-3; J: TRBJ2-7; CDR3: AISLTSSYEQY
V: TRBV5-1; J: TRBJ2-1; CDR3: ASSLDGRNNEQF
V: TRBV5-1; J: TRBJ2-5; CDR3: ASSLTRGETQY
V: TRBV12-3/TRBV12-4; J: TRBJ1-5; CDR3: ASRDLNQPQH
V: TRBV12-3/TRBV12-4; J: TRBJ2-1; CDR3: ASTSGTSGLNEQF
V: TRBV20-1; J: TRBJ2-3; CDR3: SAREDTQY
V: TRBV29-1; J: TRBJ2-2; CDR3: SARGSTGELF
V: TRBV19; J: TRBJ1-5; CDR3: ASRQIGLSNQPQH
V: TRBV4-2; J: TRBJ2-3; CDR3: ASSPVQGKDTQY
V: TRBV7-9; J: TRBJ2-7; CDR3: ASSFRDLYEQY
V: TRBV20-1; J: TRBJ2-7; CDR3: SASDRAVYEQY
V: TRBV13; J: TRBJ2-2; CDR3: ASSKTRDRENTGELF
V: TRBV9; J: TRBJ2-3; CDR3: ASSARSASASLDTQY
V: TRBV15; J: TRBJ1-4; CDR3: ATSRDWAGGRSSTNEKLF
V: TRBV15; J: TRBJ1-5; CDR3: ATSREGVVQPQH
V: TRBV5-1; J: TRBJ1-2; CDR3: ASSLEPSDYGYT
V: TRBV12-3/TRBV12-4; J: TRBJ2-7; CDR3: ASSPWGAEQY
V: TRBV24-1; J: TRBJ2-3; CDR3: ATSESLTDTQY
V: TRBV5-1; J: TRBJ2-7; CDR3: ASSFNGGEQY
V: TRBV6-5; J: TRBJ1-2; CDR3: ASSSTGTSQGYT
V: TRBV3-1; J: TRBJ2-1; CDR3: ASSQGNSGRQF
V: TRBV6-5; J: TRBJ2-4; CDR3: ASRYTGAAKNIQY
V: TRBV20-1; J: TRBJ2-7; CDR3: SAMGAKGVYEQY
V: TRBV29-1; J: TRBJ2-1; CDR3: SAGLASSYNEQF
V: TRBV5-1; J: TRBJ1-2; CDR3: ASSFGQGDYGYT
V: TRBV12-3/TRBV12-4; J: TRBJ1-1; CDR3: ASRKDRASAEAF
V: TRBV7-2; J: TRBJ2-5; CDR3: ASSLGVYQETQY
V: TRBV10-3; J: TRBJ2-2; CDR3: AISQNTGELF
V: TRBV29-1; J: TRBJ2-6; CDR3: SAARDTGANVLT
V: TRBV4-1; J: TRBJ2-7; CDR3: ASSQGRDSFYEQY
V: TRBV6-5; J: TRBJ2-7; CDR3: ASSYRGNYEQY
V: TRBV7-2; J: TRBJ2-1; CDR3: ASSQMAGTYNEQF
V: TRBV7-6; J: TRBJ2-2; CDR3: ASSLGTATSPGELF
V: TRBV7-2; J: TRBJ1-2; CDR3: ASSLFGRNSGYT
V: TRBV4-3; J: TRBJ1-6; CDR3: ASSQDLAGSSYNSPLH
V: TRBV29-1; J: TRBJ1-1; CDR3: SVGPSGWNTEAF
V: TRBV5-1; J: TRBJ2-2; CDR3: ASSPLGQGTGELF
V: TRBV3-1; J: TRBJ2-4; CDR3: ASSQVENIQY
V: TRBV2; J: TRBJ2-1; CDR3: ASMEEVAGALVGSYNEQF
V: TRBV9; J: TRBJ1-1; CDR3: ASSAGAGNTEAF
V: TRBV7-2; J: TRBJ2-7; CDR3: ASSSRRGRTSYEQY